The rows below give T cell receptor beta chains drawn from one sample of a study of shared clonotypes between healthy human individuals. Clones were read by immunoSEQ multiplex PCR, and TCRdb kept only the in-frame ones, dropping some. The repertoire holds about 1 million clones, around 74% seen once, with around 1.5% in the top ten. The sample taken for sequencing was memory CD4+ T cells sorted from blood. These receptor sequences come from a man between 18 and 29 years old in good health. Each CDR3 is given with its conserved first and last residue. Each record gives: V gene, D gene, J gene, clone size, CDR3 protein, CDR3 DNA. The D gene is left open where the match is weak. A row's size may be missing; if present it is once, few, many or a size class.

TRBV30	TRBD1	TRBJ2-4	NA	CAWSLSGQGKNIQYF	TGTGCCTGGAGTCTATCGGGACAGGGGAAAAACATTCAGTACTTC
TRBV19	TRBD1	TRBJ2-3	NA	CASSSQSTGVLNTQYF	TGTGCCAGTAGTTCACAGTCGACAGGGGTGCTGAATACGCAGTATTTT
TRBV5-5	TRBD1	TRBJ1-5	NA	CASSRTGWDNQPQHF	TGTGCCAGCAGCCGGACAGGGTGGGATAATCAGCCCCAGCATTTT
TRBV20-1	NA	TRBJ2-5	few	CSAGGTETQYF	TGCAGTGCTGGGGGGACCGAGACCCAGTACTTC
TRBV11-2	NA	TRBJ1-3	NA	CASSTQGSGNTIYF	TGTGCCAGCAGCACCCAGGGTTCTGGAAACACCATATATTTT
TRBV5-1	NA	TRBJ2-7	once	CASNKDPQSYEQYF	TGCGCCAGCAACAAGGACCCTCAATCCTACGAGCAGTACTTC
TRBV5-1	NA	TRBJ2-1	NA	CASSLAPSNNEQFF	TGCGCCAGCAGCTTGGCCCCTAGCAATAATGAGCAGTTCTTC
TRBV10-3	TRBD2	TRBJ2-1	NA	CAILRTSGRFGEQFF	TGTGCCATCCTCAGGACTAGCGGGAGGTTTGGTGAGCAGTTCTTC
TRBV4-3	NA	TRBJ1-2	NA	CASSQEVGFTLSYGYTF	TGCGCCAGCAGCCAAGAGGTCGGCTTCACCCTTAGTTATGGCTACACCTTC
TRBV12-5	NA	TRBJ2-7	NA	CASGPAGPFEQYF	TGTGCTAGTGGTCCGGCGGGTCCCTTCGAGCAGTACTTC
TRBV6-6	NA	TRBJ1-1	NA	CASSDLGGEAFF	TGTGCCAGCAGTGACCTTGGTGGCGAAGCTTTCTTT
TRBV6-5	NA	TRBJ2-7	once	CAVHGDGFGEQYF	TGTGCCGTCCACGGGGACGGATTCGGGGAGCAGTACTTC
TRBV5-6	NA	TRBJ1-1	NA	CASSLVGQNTEAFF	TGTGCCAGCAGCTTGGTCGGGCAGAACACTGAAGCTTTCTTT
TRBV6-1	NA	TRBJ1-2	NA	CASSDTTGYTF	TGTGCCAGCAGTGATACGACAGGCTACACCTTC
TRBV6-6	TRBD1	TRBJ1-1	NA	CASRGTGMGNTEAFF	TGTGCCAGCAGAGGGACAGGGATGGGGAACACTGAAGCTTTCTTT
TRBV6-6	NA	TRBJ2-1	NA	CASRGVGNGDEQFF	TGTGCCAGCCGCGGGGTGGGGAATGGGGATGAGCAGTTCTTC
TRBV9	NA	TRBJ2-3	NA	CASSPRGSTDTQYF	TGTGCCAGCAGCCCCCGTGGGAGCACAGATACGCAGTATTTT
TRBV7-9	TRBD2	TRBJ2-1	NA	CASSLEAGGSYNEQFF	TGTGCCAGCAGCTTAGAGGCGGGGGGCTCCTACAATGAGCAGTTCTTC
TRBV28	NA	TRBJ2-5	NA	CASSLWGAQETQYF	TGTGCCAGCAGTTTATGGGGGGCCCAAGAGACCCAGTACTTC
TRBV7-9	NA	TRBJ2-2	NA	CASRLLGRNTGELFF	TGTGCCAGTCGACTTCTTGGGAGGAACACCGGGGAGCTGTTTTTT
TRBV5-1	NA	TRBJ1-6	NA	CASSPMGSLNSPLHF	TGCGCCAGCAGCCCTATGGGGTCTCTAAATTCACCCCTCCACTTT
TRBV2	TRBD1	TRBJ2-6	NA	CASSRDRVSGANVLTF	TGTGCCAGCAGTCGGGACAGAGTCTCTGGGGCCAACGTCCTGACTTTC
TRBV18	NA	TRBJ2-2	NA	CASSPRGANTGELFF	TGTGCCAGCTCACCACGGGGGGCGAACACCGGGGAGCTGTTTTTT
TRBV7-9	NA	TRBJ1-2	NA	CASSLAAWSGYTF	TGTGCCAGCAGCTTAGCGGCCTGGAGCGGCTACACCTTC
TRBV11-2	NA	TRBJ2-2	NA	CASSPIFTGELFF	TGTGCCAGCAGCCCAATCTTCACCGGGGAGCTGTTTTTT
TRBV2	TRBD1	TRBJ1-1	once	CATKQGAKTEAFF	TGTGCCACCAAGCAGGGGGCGAAAACTGAAGCTTTCTTT
TRBV7-8	TRBD1	TRBJ2-7	many	CASSLESGTGNYEQYF	TGTGCCAGCAGCTTAGAAAGTGGGACAGGGAACTACGAGCAGTACTTC
TRBV27	NA	TRBJ2-5	NA	CASSGGTGIYQETQYF	TGTGCCAGCAGTGGGGGAACAGGGATTTACCAAGAGACCCAGTACTTC
TRBV5-1	TRBD2	TRBJ2-7	NA	CASSWASGDGEQYF	TGCGCCAGCAGCTGGGCTAGCGGCGATGGAGAGCAGTACTTC
TRBV7-2	NA	TRBJ2-7	once	CASSLAGGGGLPYEQYF	TGTGCCAGCAGCTTAGCGGGAGGAGGGGGCCTTCCCTACGAGCAGTACTTC
TRBV7-2	NA	TRBJ1-6	NA	CASSLLQGNSPLHF	TGTGCCAGCAGCTTGTTACAGGGCAATTCACCCCTCCACTTT
TRBV9	NA	TRBJ1-6	NA	CASSVELQGGSPLHF	TGTGCCAGCAGCGTAGAACTACAGGGTGGTTCACCCCTCCACTTT
TRBV5-4	NA	TRBJ1-2	NA	CASSLRSNGYTF	TGTGCCAGCAGCTTGCGGTCGAACGGCTACACCTTC
TRBV10-3	TRBD1	TRBJ2-2	NA	CAISEDRANTGELFF	TGTGCCATCAGTGAGGACAGGGCGAACACCGGGGAGCTGTTTTTT
TRBV6-5	TRBD1	TRBJ1-5	NA	CASRSGTGGGGPQHF	TGTGCCAGCCGGTCCGGGACAGGGGGGGGCGGGCCCCAGCATTTT
TRBV11-3	NA	TRBJ1-5	NA	CASSLDQGQPQHF	TGTGCCAGCAGCTTAGACCAGGGTCAGCCCCAGCATTTT
TRBV7-3	NA	TRBJ2-7	few	CASSLQQGYEQYF	TGTGCCAGCAGCCTACAACAGGGCTACGAGCAGTACTTC
TRBV4-1	NA	TRBJ1-2	NA	CASSHPSQGIYGYTF	TGCGCCAGCAGCCATCCCTCCCAGGGAATCTATGGCTACACCTTC
TRBV18	TRBD2	TRBJ2-7	NA	CASSQAIPAGGSLYEQYF	TGTGCCAGCTCCCAGGCAATTCCGGCGGGGGGGTCTCTCTACGAGCAGTACTTC
TRBV7-2	NA	TRBJ2-3	NA	CASSSRNTQYF	TGTGCCAGCAGCTCGCGGAATACGCAGTATTTT
TRBV6-1	NA	TRBJ1-5	once	CASRGTGTIQPQHF	TGTGCCAGCAGGGGTACAGGGACCATTCAGCCCCAGCATTTT
TRBV4-1	TRBD1	TRBJ1-4	NA	CASSQGGDRLNEKLFF	TGCGCCAGCAGCCAAGGAGGGGACAGACTTAATGAAAAACTGTTTTTT
TRBV5-1	NA	TRBJ2-7	NA	CASSIAYEQYF	TGCGCCAGCAGCATTGCTTACGAGCAGTACTTC
TRBV14	TRBD2	TRBJ2-1	NA	CASSQERAGGQFF	TGTGCCAGCAGCCAAGAACGAGCGGGGGGTCAGTTCTTC
TRBV28	NA	TRBJ1-4	NA	CASSARDIATNEKLFF	TGTGCCAGCAGTGCTCGGGACATTGCAACTAATGAAAAACTGTTTTTT
TRBV7-2	TRBD2	TRBJ2-5	NA	CASSRGGLETQYF	TGTGCCAGCAGCCGCGGGGGGTTAGAGACCCAGTACTTC
TRBV27	NA	TRBJ2-5	NA	CASSFRGTQYF	TGTGCCAGCAGTTTTAGGGGGACCCAGTACTTC
TRBV27	NA	TRBJ2-7	few	CASSRYGSSYEQYF	TGTGCCAGCAGCCGTTACGGGAGCTCCTACGAGCAGTACTTC
TRBV5-4	TRBD2	TRBJ2-1	NA	CASSLPSGGITEQFF	TGTGCCAGCAGCTTGCCTAGCGGGGGGATTACTGAGCAGTTCTTC
TRBV20-1	NA	TRBJ2-7	NA	CSAQIKGEQYF	TGCAGTGCTCAAATCAAGGGAGAGCAGTACTTC
TRBV19	TRBD2	TRBJ2-7	NA	CASTRTSGSYEQYF	TGTGCCAGTACTCGGACTAGCGGGAGTTACGAGCAGTACTTC
TRBV13	TRBD1	TRBJ1-6	NA	CASSSSPDPGGARDNSPLHF	TGTGCCAGCAGCTCCTCCCCCGATCCAGGGGGCGCGAGGGATAATTCACCCCTCCACTTT
TRBV11-2	NA	TRBJ2-4	NA	CASSLDLVGNIQYF	TGTGCCAGCAGCTTAGATCTCGTAGGAAACATTCAGTACTTC
TRBV4-1	NA	TRBJ1-3	NA	CASSQVDMGFLLGNTIYF	TGCGCCAGCAGCCAAGTCGACATGGGGTTCCTTCTGGGAAACACCATATATTTT
TRBV6-5	NA	TRBJ1-2	few	CASSTDGTNYGYTF	TGTGCCAGCAGTACGGACGGTACTAACTATGGCTACACCTTC
TRBV15	TRBD1	TRBJ1-1	once	CATSKGTGFPGHEAFF	TGTGCCACCAGCAAGGGGACAGGGTTTCCCGGACATGAAGCTTTCTTT
TRBV10-1	NA	TRBJ2-3	few	CASSDSFGGTQYF	TGCGCCAGCAGTGATTCTTTCGGGGGTACGCAGTATTTT
TRBV28	TRBD1	TRBJ1-3	once	CASSLPGQGGGNTIYF	TGTGCCAGCAGTTTGCCCGGACAGGGAGGTGGAAACACCATATATTTT
TRBV2	TRBD1	TRBJ1-6	NA	CASSQGGAAGSPLHF	TGTGCCAGCAGCCAGGGGGGGGCTGCTGGGTCACCCCTCCACTTT
TRBV7-6	TRBD2	TRBJ2-7	NA	CASSPVAGGVYEQYF	TGTGCCAGCAGCCCAGTAGCGGGGGGCGTCTACGAGCAGTACTTC